This TCR beta chain was found in a study of CD4 and CD8 cells across lung adenocarcinoma regions. The germline V gene has CDR1 MNHNS and CDR2 SASEGT. V was pared by 6 bases and J by 8 bases, with 23 bases between. The length of the CDR3 is 16 residues. TCRdb recomputed calls from the PCR reads with MiXCR, one row per CDR3 protein. Here the sample spans 21,000 or so distinct CDR3 sequences, roughly 54% being singletons. Donors had localized lung adenocarcinoma, a non-small cell lung cancer. The sequence derives from a female donor with lung adenocarcinoma. The CD4 and CD8 labels of this study may be unreliable. Source material: CD8+ T cells from the center of a lung tumor. The chain is built from TRBV6-1 and TRBJ2-1; a weak D match, TRBD2 (5 bases). As DNA, the CDR3 is TGTGCCAGCAGGATACCAGGAGGAATCGGTAAGGATGAGCAGTTCTTC. Encoded protein: CASRIPGGIGKDEQFF.